This T cell receptor (beta chain) was identified in a study of OX40 agonist ivuxolimab in advanced cancers. Points from the study as a whole: The 0.1-3.0 mg/kg partial responders had among the lowest clonal expansion. The study observed clonal expansion of CD4+ and CD8+ blood T cells by week 6 at 0.1 to 3.0 mg/kg.

With V trimmed by 5 bases and J by 4 bases, 3 bases remained unmatched. The CDR3 is 12 residues long. Germline-derived CDR1 and CDR2 are SQVTM and ANQGSEA. Blood was sampled at baseline, cycle 4 day 1, and cycle 7 day 1. The method was immunoSEQ multiplex PCR; TCRdb's version includes in-frame clones alone and lacks a portion of them. Of tens of thousands of clones listed, approximately 91% are singletons. Concerning this clone: The target antigen is unknown.

The TCR sequence derives from an adult with an advanced solid tumor such as melanoma, head and neck, liver or kidney cancer. This specimen consisted of CD4+ or CD8+ T cells sorted from blood, obtained in a trial of the OX40 agonist ivuxolimab. The chain carries TRBV29-1 and TRBJ2-7; 9 bases map to TRBD2. The CDR3 sequence: CSVRTSVYEQYF. The CDR3 region has the DNA TGCAGCGTTCGGACTAGCGTTTACGAGCAGTACTTC.